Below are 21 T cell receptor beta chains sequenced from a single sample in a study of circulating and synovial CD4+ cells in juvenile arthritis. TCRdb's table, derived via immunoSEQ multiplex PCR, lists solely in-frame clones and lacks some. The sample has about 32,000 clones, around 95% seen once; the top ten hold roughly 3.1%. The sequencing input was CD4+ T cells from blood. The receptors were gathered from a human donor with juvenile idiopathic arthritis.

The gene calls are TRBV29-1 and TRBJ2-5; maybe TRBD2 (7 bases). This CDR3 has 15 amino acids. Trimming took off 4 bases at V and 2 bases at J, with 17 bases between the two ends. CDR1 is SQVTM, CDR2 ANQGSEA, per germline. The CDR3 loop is CSVGGGGGQQETQYF. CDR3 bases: TGCAGCGTTGGTGGGGGAGGGGGTCAACAAGAGACCCAGTACTTC.

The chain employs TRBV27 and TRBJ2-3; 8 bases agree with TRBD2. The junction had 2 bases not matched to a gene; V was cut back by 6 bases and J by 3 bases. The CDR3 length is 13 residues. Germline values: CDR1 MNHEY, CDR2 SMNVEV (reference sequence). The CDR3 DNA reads TGTGCCAGCAGAACTAGCGGTACAGATACGCAGTATTTT. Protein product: CASRTSGTDTQYF.

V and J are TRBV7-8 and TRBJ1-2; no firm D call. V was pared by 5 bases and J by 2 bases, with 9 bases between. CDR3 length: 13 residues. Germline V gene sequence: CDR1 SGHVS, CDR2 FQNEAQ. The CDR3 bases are TGTGCCAGCAGCCACAATAACAACTATGGCTACACCTTC. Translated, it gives CASSHNNNYGYTF.

As DNA, the CDR3 is TGTGCCATCACTCGCGGGACAGGGGCCTCCTATGGCTACACCTTC. Amino acids: CAITRGTGASYGYTF. The chain joins TRBV10-3 to TRBJ1-2; the match to TRBD1 covers 10 bases. CDR3 length: 15 residues. Losses at the gene ends were 7 bases for V and 4 bases for J; bases not matched to a gene: 9. Germline V CDR1 and CDR2: ENHRY, SYGVKD.

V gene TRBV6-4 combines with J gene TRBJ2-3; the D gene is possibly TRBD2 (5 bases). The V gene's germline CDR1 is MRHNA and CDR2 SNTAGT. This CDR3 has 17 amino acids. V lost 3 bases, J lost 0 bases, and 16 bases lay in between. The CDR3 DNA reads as TGTGCCAGCAGTGAACACAGCGGTCCGTCTAGCACAGATACGCAGTATTTT. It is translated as CASSEHSGPSSTDTQYF.

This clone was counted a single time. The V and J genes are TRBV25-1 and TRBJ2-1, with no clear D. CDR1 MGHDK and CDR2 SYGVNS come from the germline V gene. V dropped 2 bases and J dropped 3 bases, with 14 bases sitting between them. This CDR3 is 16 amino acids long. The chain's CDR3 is CASSENSVSLYNEQFF. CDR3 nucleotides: TGTGCCAGCAGTGAAAATTCGGTCTCTCTCTACAATGAGCAGTTCTTC.

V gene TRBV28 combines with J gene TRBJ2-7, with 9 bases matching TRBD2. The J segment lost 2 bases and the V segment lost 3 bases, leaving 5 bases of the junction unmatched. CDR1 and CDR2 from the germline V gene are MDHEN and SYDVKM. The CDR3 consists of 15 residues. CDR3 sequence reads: CASSFGGRAAYEQYF. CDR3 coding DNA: TGTGCCAGCAGTTTCGGCGGGAGGGCCGCCTACGAGCAGTACTTC.

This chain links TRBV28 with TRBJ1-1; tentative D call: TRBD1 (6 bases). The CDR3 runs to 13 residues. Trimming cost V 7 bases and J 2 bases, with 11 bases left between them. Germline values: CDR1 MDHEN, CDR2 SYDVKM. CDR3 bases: TGTGCCAGCAAGGGACACTATAACACTGAAGCTTTCTTT. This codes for CASKGHYNTEAFF.

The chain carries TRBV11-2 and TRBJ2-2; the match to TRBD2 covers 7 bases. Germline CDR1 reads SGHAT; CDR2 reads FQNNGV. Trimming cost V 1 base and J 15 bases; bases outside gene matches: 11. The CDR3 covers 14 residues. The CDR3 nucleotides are TGTGCCAGCAGCTTAGCGGGGGGACCGTCGGGGGTGTTTTTT. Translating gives CASSLAGGPSGVFF.

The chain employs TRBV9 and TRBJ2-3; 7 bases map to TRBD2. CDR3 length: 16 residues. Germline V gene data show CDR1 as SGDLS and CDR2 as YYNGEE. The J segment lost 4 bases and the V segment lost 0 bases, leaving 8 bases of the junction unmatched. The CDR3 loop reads CASSVGGSGKADTQYF. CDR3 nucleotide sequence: TGTGCCAGCAGCGTAGGAGGGAGCGGGAAGGCAGATACGCAGTATTTT.

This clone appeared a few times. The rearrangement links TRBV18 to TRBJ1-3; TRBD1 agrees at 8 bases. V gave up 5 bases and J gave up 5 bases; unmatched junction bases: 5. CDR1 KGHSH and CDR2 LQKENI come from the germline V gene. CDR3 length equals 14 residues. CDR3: CASSSGQERNTIYF. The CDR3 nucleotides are TGTGCCAGCTCATCGGGACAGGAAAGAAACACCATATATTTT. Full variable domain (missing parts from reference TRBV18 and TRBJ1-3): NAGVMQNPRHLVRRRGQEARLRCSPMKGHSHVYWYRQLPEEGLKFMVYLQKENIIDESGMPKERFSAEFPKEGPSILRIQQVVRGDSAAYFCASSSGQERNTIYFGEGSWLTVV.

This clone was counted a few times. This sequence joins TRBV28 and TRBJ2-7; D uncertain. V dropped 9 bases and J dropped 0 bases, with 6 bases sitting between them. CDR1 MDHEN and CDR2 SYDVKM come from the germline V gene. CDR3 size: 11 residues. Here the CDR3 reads CASLSSYEQYF. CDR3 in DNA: TGTGCCAGTCTTAGCTCCTACGAGCAGTACTTC.

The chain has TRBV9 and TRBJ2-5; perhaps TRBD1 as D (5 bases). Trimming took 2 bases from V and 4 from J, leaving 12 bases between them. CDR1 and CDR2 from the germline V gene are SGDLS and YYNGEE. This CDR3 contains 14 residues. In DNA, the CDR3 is TGTGCCAGCAGCGTGTCAGGGCGGCGAGAGACCCAGTACTTC. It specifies CASSVSGRRETQYF. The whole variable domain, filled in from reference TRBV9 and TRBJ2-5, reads DSGVTQTPKHLITATGQRVTLRCSPRSGDLSVYWYQQSLDQGLQFLIQYYNGEERAKGNILERFSAQQFPDLHSELNLSSLELGDSALYFCASSVSGRRETQYFGPGTRLLVL.

This CDR3 reads CASSFYGGSVDEQFF. Written as DNA, the CDR3 is TGTGCCAGCAGCTTCTACGGCGGGAGCGTAGATGAGCAGTTCTTC. V gene TRBV7-8 combines with J gene TRBJ2-1, with 7 bases identical to TRBD2. This CDR3 contains 15 residues. The V gene's germline CDR1 is SGHVS and CDR2 FQNEAQ. Unmatched junction bases numbered 10, after V lost 3 bases and J lost 8 bases.

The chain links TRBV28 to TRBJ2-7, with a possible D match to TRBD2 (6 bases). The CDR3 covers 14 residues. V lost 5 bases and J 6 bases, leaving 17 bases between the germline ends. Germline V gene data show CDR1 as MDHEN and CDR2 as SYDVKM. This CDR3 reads CASSGGGTHFEQYF. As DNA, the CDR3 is TGTGCCAGCAGTGGTGGCGGGACCCACTTCGAGCAGTACTTC.

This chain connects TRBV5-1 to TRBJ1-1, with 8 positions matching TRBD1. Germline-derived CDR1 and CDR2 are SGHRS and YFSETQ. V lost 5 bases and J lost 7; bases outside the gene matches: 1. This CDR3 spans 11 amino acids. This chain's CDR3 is CASSDRGEAFF. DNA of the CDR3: TGCGCCAGCAGTGACAGGGGTGAAGCTTTCTTT.

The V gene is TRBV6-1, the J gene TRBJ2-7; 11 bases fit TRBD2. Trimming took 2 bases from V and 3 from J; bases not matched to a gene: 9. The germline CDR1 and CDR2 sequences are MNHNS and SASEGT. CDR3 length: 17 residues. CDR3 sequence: CASSEYLPGLADYEQYF. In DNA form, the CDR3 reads TGTGCCAGCAGTGAATACCTTCCGGGACTAGCGGACTACGAGCAGTACTTC.

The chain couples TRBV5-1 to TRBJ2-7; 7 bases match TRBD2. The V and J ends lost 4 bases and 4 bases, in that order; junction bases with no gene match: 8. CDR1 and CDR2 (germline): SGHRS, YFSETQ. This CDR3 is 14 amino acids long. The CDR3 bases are TGCGCCAGCAGCCCTAGCGGTGGGACTTACGAGCAGTACTTC. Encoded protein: CASSPSGGTYEQYF.

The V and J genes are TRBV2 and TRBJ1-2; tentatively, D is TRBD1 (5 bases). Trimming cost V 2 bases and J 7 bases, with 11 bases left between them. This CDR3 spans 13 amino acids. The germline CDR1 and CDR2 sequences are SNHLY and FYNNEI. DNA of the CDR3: TGTGCCAGCAGTGAATCCCAGGGTAGTGGCTACACCTTC. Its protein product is CASSESQGSGYTF.

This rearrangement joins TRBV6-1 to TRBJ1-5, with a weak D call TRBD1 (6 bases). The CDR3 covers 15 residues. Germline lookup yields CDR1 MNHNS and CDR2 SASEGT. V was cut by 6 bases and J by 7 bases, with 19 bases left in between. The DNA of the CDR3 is TGTGCCAGCAGCGAAAACAGGGTTTGGGGCCAGCCCCAGCATTTT. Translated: CASSENRVWGQPQHF.

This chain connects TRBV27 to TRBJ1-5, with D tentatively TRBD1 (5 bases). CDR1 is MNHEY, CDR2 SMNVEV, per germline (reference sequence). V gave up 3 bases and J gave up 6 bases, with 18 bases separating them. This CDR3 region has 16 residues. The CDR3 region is CASSFRFTGNRQPQHF. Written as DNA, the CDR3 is TGTGCCAGCAGTTTTCGATTTACAGGAAATCGTCAGCCCCAGCATTTT.